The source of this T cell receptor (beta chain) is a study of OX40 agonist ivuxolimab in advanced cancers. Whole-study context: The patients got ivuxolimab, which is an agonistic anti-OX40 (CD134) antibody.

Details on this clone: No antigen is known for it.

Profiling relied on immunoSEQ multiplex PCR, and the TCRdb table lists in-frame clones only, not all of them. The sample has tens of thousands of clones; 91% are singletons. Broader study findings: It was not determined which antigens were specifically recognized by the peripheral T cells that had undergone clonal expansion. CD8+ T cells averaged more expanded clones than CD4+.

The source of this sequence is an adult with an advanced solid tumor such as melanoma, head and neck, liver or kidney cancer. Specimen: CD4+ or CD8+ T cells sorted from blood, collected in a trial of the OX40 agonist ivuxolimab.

CDR3 protein: CASSRDVSRQPQHF. CDR3 DNA sequence: TGTGCCAGTAGTCGGGACGTTAGCCGACAGCCCCAGCATTTT. J is TRBJ1-5 and V is TRBV19; D may be TRBD1 (5 bases). Germline V gives CDR1 LNHDA, CDR2 SQIVND (reference sequence). CDR3 length equals 14 residues. The V and J ends lost 5 bases and 7 bases respectively, with 15 bases between them.